These 26 T cell receptor beta chains were sequenced from one sample in a study of vaccination and CD4 T cells after COVID-19. Once obtained from cultured CD4+ T cells, the DNA was sequenced using the Oncomine TCR Beta short-read assay. A single record per CDR3 protein comes from TCRdb applying MiXCR to the PCR reads. The sample comprises 15,000 to 16,000 distinct CDR3 sequences, approximately 73% of which are singletons, and 9.5% to 12% rests with the top ten. Stated treatment: approximately nine-day PBMC culture with coronavirus spike peptide pools or control peptides (ViraFEST assay). These receptors lack a known antigen. The specimen was CD4+ T cells from blood, cultured in vitro. The source of these receptors is a human donor who had recovered from COVID-19.

The rearrangement joins TRBV9 to TRBJ2-5; a possible D gene is TRBD1 (6 bases). CDR1 is SGDLS and CDR2 is YYNGEE in the germline V gene. The V end lost 4 bases, the J end lost 5 bases, and 18 bases lay between the germline ends. CDR3 length: 15 residues. The CDR3 DNA follows: TGTGCCAGCAGCCTACGACCCACAGGGACGGAGACCCAGTACTTC. It is translated as CASSLRPTGTETQYF. The variable domain in full, with the rest retrieved from reference TRBV9 and TRBJ2-5, is DSGVTQTPKHLITATGQRVTLRCSPRSGDLSVYWYQQSLDQGLQFLIQYYNGEERAKGNILERFSAQQFPDLHSELNLSSLELGDSALYFCASSLRPTGTETQYFGPGTRLLVL.

The rearrangement joins TRBV27 to TRBJ2-3; the match to TRBD2 covers 8 bases. Trimming at V came to 4 bases and at J to 6 bases, leaving 9 bases not matched to a gene. CDR1 is MNHEY, CDR2 SMNVEV, per germline (reference sequence). The CDR3 sequence is 15 residues long. CDR3 in DNA: TGTGCCAGCAGTTCACTAGCGGCGGGGGATGATACGCAGTATTTT. Encoded protein: CASSSLAAGDDTQYF.

The CDR3 sequence is CSAVRAVETQYF. CDR3 bases: TGCAGTGCGGTGAGAGCTGTGGAGACCCAGTACTTC. J is TRBJ2-5 and V is TRBV20-1; the D is unclear. Germline V CDR1 and CDR2: DFQATT, SNEGSKA (reference sequence). V was pared by 6 bases and J by 5 bases, with 13 bases between. This CDR3 region has 12 residues.

The J gene is TRBJ1-5, the V gene TRBV12-3 or TRBV12-4, with 7 bases lining up with TRBD1. V shed 6 bases and J 4 bases; nucleotides not matched to a gene: 3. The CDR3 is 13 residues long. DNA of the CDR3: TGTGCCAGCAGGGGGACAGAAAATCAGCCCCAGCATTTT. Its protein product is CASRGTENQPQHF.

The rearrangement joins TRBV20-1 to TRBJ1-6; 7 bases line up with TRBD1. From germline, CDR1 is DFQATT and CDR2 SNEGSKA (reference sequence). The CDR3 is 17 amino acids. The V and J ends lost 6 bases and 0 bases, in that order; junction bases with no gene match: 11. CDR3 DNA: TGCAGTGCCAAGGGACAGCGTCAACGCTCCTATAATTCACCCCTCCACTTT. Translated: CSAKGQRQRSYNSPLHF.

This sequence joins TRBV6-2 or TRBV6-3 and TRBJ1-1; no reliable D call. The CDR3 contains 13 residues. CDR1 MNHEY and CDR2 SVGEGT come from the germline V gene. The V end lost 8 bases, the J end lost 0 bases, and 10 bases lay between the germline ends. The CDR3 loop reads CASATRMNTEAFF. In DNA form, the CDR3 reads TGTGCCAGCGCGACACGAATGAACACTGAAGCTTTCTTT.

The V and J genes are TRBV7-3 and TRBJ2-1; D uncertain. Germline CDR1 reads SGHTA; CDR2 reads FQGTGA. CDR3 length: 15 residues. The germline V and J ends were trimmed by 4 bases and 4 bases, with 14 bases remaining between them. This CDR3 is CASSWTQTGYNEQFF. CDR3 DNA sequence: TGTGCCAGCAGCTGGACCCAAACCGGATACAATGAGCAGTTCTTC.

This clonotype turned up a few times. The chain couples TRBV7-9 to TRBJ2-5, with 8 positions matching TRBD1. Trimming at V came to 1 base and at J to 3 bases, leaving 16 bases not matched to a gene. CDR1 SEHNR and CDR2 FQNEAQ come from the germline V gene (reference sequence). This CDR3 has 19 residues. The CDR3 here is CASSLGSKYQGASEETQYF. The CDR3 DNA reads TGTGCCAGCAGCTTAGGATCCAAATACCAGGGGGCTTCGGAAGAGACCCAGTACTTC.

The chain has TRBV27 and TRBJ2-3; the D gene is possibly TRBD2 (5 bases). CDR1 is MNHEY, CDR2 SMNVEV, per germline (reference sequence). Trimming took 5 bases from V and 1 from J, leaving 16 bases between them. The CDR3 covers 16 residues. CDR3 DNA sequence: TGTGCCAGCAGTCCAAACGGCCTAGCCCGCACAGATACGCAGTATTTT. Amino acid sequence: CASSPNGLARTDTQYF.

This clonotype turned up a few times. CDR3 bases: TGTGCCAGCAGACAAGAGACCCAGTACTTC. Protein sequence: CASRQETQYF. This sequence joins TRBV2 and TRBJ2-5; no definite D call. This CDR3 contains 10 residues. Germline CDR1 reads SNHLY; CDR2 reads FYNNEI. Trimming shortened V by 6 bases and J by 2 bases, and 1 base separated the two germline ends.

V gene TRBV20-1 combines with J gene TRBJ1-5; D unclear. V lost 2 bases and J lost 6, with 14 bases in between. In germline, CDR1 is DFQATT, CDR2 SNEGSKA (reference sequence). The CDR3 totals 14 residues. CDR3 in DNA: TGCAGTGCTAGACCCTGGCAGGATGGTCAGCCCCAGCATTTT. Its protein product is CSARPWQDGQPQHF.

J is TRBJ2-5 and V is TRBV5-4; TRBD1 is a possible D gene (9 bases). CDR1 and CDR2 (germline): SGHNT, YYREEE (reference sequence). The V end was cut by 3 bases, the J end by 5 bases, with 20 bases between. The CDR3 contains 16 residues. The CDR3 region has the DNA TGTGCCAGCAGCTACACCGGGACAGGGACTAGGGAGACCCAGTACTTC. This codes for CASSYTGTGTRETQYF.

This clonotype was found once. V is TRBV7-8 and J is TRBJ1-2, with TRBD1 matching over 8 bases. This CDR3 is 16 amino acids long. The germline V gene has CDR1 SGHVS and CDR2 FQNEAQ. With 2 bases clipped from V and 2 bases from J, the junction kept 7 bases outside the gene matches. The CDR3 nucleotides are TGTGCCAGCAGCTTAACCCGGACAGGGCCGAACTATGGCTACACCTTC. Protein product: CASSLTRTGPNYGYTF.

This clonotype was observed a single time. The rearrangement joins TRBV15 to TRBJ2-5, with no clear D. The CDR3 length is 16 residues. Germline V gene lookup returns CDR1 LNHNV and CDR2 YYDKDF (reference sequence). V was cut by 0 bases and J by 1 base, with 12 bases left in between. For the CDR3, the DNA is TGTGCCACCAGCAGAGATGGTAGTGCTCCCCAAGAGACCCAGTACTTC. Translation: CATSRDGSAPQETQYF.

V gene TRBV7-2 combines with J gene TRBJ1-2; D not resolved. The germline gives CDR1 SGHTA, CDR2 FQGNSA. V was pared by 8 bases and J by 3 bases, with 19 bases between. The CDR3 length is 15 residues. CDR3 sequence (DNA): TGTGCCAGCGGCTATAGTGACCCTAGGGACTATGGCTACACCTTC. It translates to CASGYSDPRDYGYTF.

The chain employs TRBV12-3 or TRBV12-4 and TRBJ1-1; D unclear. Trimming stripped 6 bases from V and 2 bases from J, with 13 bases between. This CDR3 contains 14 residues. The CDR3 protein is CASSLFGENTEAFF. The CDR3 region has the DNA TGTGCCAGCAGCCTCTTTGGGGAAAACACTGAAGCTTTCTTT.

The rearrangement uses TRBV20-1 and TRBJ1-1, with D possibly being TRBD1 (6 bases). Germline V gives CDR1 DFQATT, CDR2 SNEGSKA (reference sequence). The CDR3 is 11 amino acids. CDR3 sequence (DNA): TGCAGCGGGAGAGGGGGGACTGAAGCTTTCTTT. Translation gives CSGRGGTEAFF.

The V gene is TRBV6-2 or TRBV6-3, the J gene TRBJ2-5, with D possibly being TRBD2 (6 bases). V lost 2 bases to trimming and J lost 5 bases, with 12 bases between them. The germline gives CDR1 MNHEY, CDR2 SVGEGT. This CDR3 spans 14 amino acids. The chain's CDR3 is CASSYGPSVETQYF. The CDR3 DNA reads TGTGCCAGCAGTTACGGGCCTAGCGTGGAGACCCAGTACTTC.

The chain uses TRBV6-5 and TRBJ1-2, with D unclear. This CDR3 spans 15 amino acids. CDR1 is MNHEY and CDR2 is SVGAGI in the germline V gene. V lost 4 bases and J 0 bases, leaving 12 bases between the germline ends. The CDR3 region is CASSSPSSANYGYTF. In DNA, the CDR3 is TGTGCCAGCAGTTCTCCTTCGTCGGCTAACTATGGCTACACCTTC.

V gene TRBV19 combines with J gene TRBJ1-6; D is perhaps TRBD1 (5 bases). Trimming removed 8 bases at V and 7 bases at J, with 15 bases between. Germline CDR1 reads LNHDA; CDR2 reads SQIVND (reference sequence). The CDR3 runs 14 residues. The CDR3 nucleotides read TGTGCCAGTCACCCGGACACCTCAAATTCACCCCTCCACTTT. It is translated as CASHPDTSNSPLHF. Complete variable domain (other parts from reference TRBV19 and TRBJ1-6): DGGITQSPKYLFRKEGQNVTLSCEQNLNHDAMYWYRQDPGQGLRLIYYSQIVNDFQKGDIAEGYSVSREKKESFPLTVTSAQKNPTAFYLCASHPDTSNSPLHFGNGTRLTVT.

The CDR3, as DNA: TGTGCCAGTACCAGGACTAGCGGAAGCTCCTACGAGCAGTACTTC. Translation gives CASTRTSGSSYEQYF. This chain uses TRBV19 with TRBJ2-7; TRBD2 aligns across 10 bases. Germline CDR1 and CDR2: LNHDA and SQIVND (reference sequence). Trimming took 7 bases from V and 0 from J; bases not matched to a gene: 6. This CDR3 region has 15 residues.

The rearrangement joins TRBV7-2 to TRBJ2-1; no firm D call. Germline assignment: CDR1 SGHTA and CDR2 FQGNSA. The CDR3 is 13 residues long. V dropped 0 bases and J dropped 6 bases, with 6 bases sitting between them. The CDR3 DNA follows: TGTGCCAGCAGCTTAGCCTATACCAATGAGCAGTTCTTC. It specifies CASSLAYTNEQFF.

This clonotype was counted a few times. The chain combines TRBV20-1 with TRBJ1-2; unclear D gene. The length of the CDR3 is 9 residues. V gave up 6 bases and J gave up 4 bases, with 3 bases separating them. CDR1 is DFQATT and CDR2 is SNEGSKA in the germline V gene (reference sequence). The CDR3 DNA sequence: TGCAGTGCCATCTATGGCTACACCTTC. Encoded protein: CSAIYGYTF.

This clonotype was counted only a few times. V is TRBV20-1 and J is TRBJ1-5; no clear D. CDR1 is DFQATT, CDR2 SNEGSKA, per germline (reference sequence). The CDR3 is made up of 14 amino acids. Deletions cut 6 bases from V and 6 bases from J, with 18 bases between. The CDR3 bases are TGCAGTGCCCCCGAACCGGGTGGCGGTCAGCCCCAGCATTTT. Translation gives CSAPEPGGGQPQHF.

This sequence joins TRBV28 and TRBJ1-2, with D possibly matching TRBD1 (5 bases). The ends were cut back, 6 bases at V and 2 bases at J, with 22 bases in the middle. This CDR3 spans 17 amino acids. Per the germline V gene, CDR1 is MDHEN and CDR2 is SYDVKM. This CDR3 is CASRSLAAGTYNYGYTF. The CDR3 DNA reads TGTGCCAGCAGGTCCCTAGCCGCCGGGACCTACAACTATGGCTACACCTTC.

This sequence joins TRBV6-5 and TRBJ2-7; possibly TRBD1 for D (5 bases). Trimming took 4 bases from V and 6 from J, leaving 19 bases between them. The V gene's germline CDR1 is MNHEY and CDR2 SVGAGI. The CDR3 loop spans 15 amino acids. CDR3 amino acids: CASSLGQGGVSEQYF. CDR3 nucleotides: TGTGCCAGCAGTTTGGGCCAGGGTGGGGTCAGCGAGCAGTACTTC.